Each of the 27 T cell receptor beta chains below was sequenced from the same sample in a study of blood T cell repertoires in COVID-19. Produced via immunoSEQ multiplex PCR; TCRdb's table is partial and in-frame only. The repertoire has about 260,000 clones, 86% of them found once; the top ten carry 8.5% to 10%. Sequencing was performed on peripheral blood. Receptors were obtained from a man in his forties who had recovered from COVID-19.

The genes are TRBV21-1 and TRBJ2-2; no check of the table's D call, TRBD1, against the DNA was made. TRBV21-1 is assigned pseudogene status. The CDR3 sequence is 15 residues long. This CDR3 reads CASSGRTGGGGELFF. The DNA of the CDR3 is TGTGCCAGCAGCGGACGGACAGGGGGCGGCGGGGAGCTGTTTTTT.

The rearrangement links TRBV15 to TRBJ2-1; maybe TRBD1 (6 bases). The CDR3 covers 16 residues. Trimming stripped 5 bases from V and 7 bases from J, with 21 bases between. Germline V gene lookup returns CDR1 LNHNV and CDR2 YYDKDF (reference sequence). The CDR3 DNA is TGTGCCACCAGCGGGGGACACGTCAGCTGGCTGAATGAGCAGTTCTTC. Its protein is CATSGGHVSWLNEQFF.

The chain combines TRBV12-3 or TRBV12-4 with TRBJ1-5; D is uncertain. Trimming left V 4 bases short and J 7 bases short, with 11 bases between. This CDR3 spans 13 amino acids. DNA of the CDR3: TGTGCCAGCAGTTCCCGGGGAATGCAGCCCCAGCATTTT. Its translation is CASSSRGMQPQHF.

The chain joins TRBV14 to TRBJ2-1, with unresolved D. Deletions cut 1 base from V and 5 bases from J, with 6 bases between. Germline CDR1 is SGHDN and CDR2 is FVKESK. This CDR3 is 13 amino acids long. CDR3 bases: TGTGCCAGCAGCCAAGTAATTAACAATGAGCAGTTCTTC. This gives the protein CASSQVINNEQFF.

The rearrangement joins TRBV29-1 to TRBJ2-7; perhaps TRBD2 as D (6 bases). V was trimmed by 6 bases and J by 0 bases, leaving 12 bases between them. CDR3 length: 13 residues. Germline CDR1 and CDR2: SQVTM and ANQGSEA. The DNA of the CDR3 is TGCAGCGTCCTAGCGCAAAGCTCCTACGAGCAGTACTTC. Protein product: CSVLAQSSYEQYF.

The V call is TRBV9, the J call TRBJ2-1; the D gene is possibly TRBD1 (6 bases). The CDR3 runs 14 residues. Per germline, CDR1 SGDLS and CDR2 YYNGEE. V lost 0 bases and J lost 8, with 12 bases in between. The CDR3 region is CASSVDSRGDEQFF. The CDR3 coding sequence is TGTGCCAGCAGCGTAGATTCCAGGGGCGATGAGCAGTTCTTC.

This clone came up once. The V and J genes are TRBV29-1 and TRBJ2-1; 8 bases fit TRBD2. This CDR3 contains 14 residues. Germline V gene data show CDR1 as SQVTM and CDR2 as ANQGSEA. V shed 7 bases, J shed 0 bases, and the junction held 5 bases outside the gene matches. CDR3 coding DNA: TGCAGCGCCGGGGGGGGCGTCTCCTACAATGAGCAGTTCTTC. Protein product: CSAGGGVSYNEQFF.

The V call is TRBV15, the J call TRBJ2-5; D gene uncertain. Germline V gene data show CDR1 as LNHNV and CDR2 as YYDKDF (reference sequence). The germline V and J ends were trimmed by 1 base and 0 bases, with 6 bases remaining between them. The CDR3 loop spans 14 amino acids. The CDR3: CATSRGPYQETQYF. CDR3 bases: TGTGCCACCAGCAGAGGGCCATACCAAGAGACCCAGTACTTC.

This clone has more than one count but fewer than ten. V is TRBV5-6 and J is TRBJ2-2, with D hard to call. Per germline, CDR1 SGHDT and CDR2 YYEEEE. CDR3 length equals 17 residues. V gave up 2 bases and J gave up 4 bases, with 18 bases separating them. The CDR3 protein is CASSFSQRLRITGELFF. The CDR3 region has the DNA TGTGCCAGCAGCTTCTCCCAGCGCCTTAGAATCACCGGGGAGCTGTTTTTT.

V is TRBV10-3 and J is TRBJ2-1, with 7 bases lining up with TRBD2. CDR3 size: 13 residues. Unmatched junction bases numbered 4, after V lost 6 bases and J lost 5 bases. CDR1 is ENHRY, CDR2 SYGVKD, per germline. The CDR3 is CAISGGTNNEQFF. Written as DNA, the CDR3 is TGTGCCATCAGCGGGGGGACCAACAATGAGCAGTTCTTC.

The table lists this clone with a few counts. The V and J genes are TRBV9 and TRBJ1-5; D uncertain. CDR1 is SGDLS, CDR2 YYNGEE, per germline. The CDR3 totals 13 residues. The V and J ends lost 4 bases and 7 bases respectively, with 12 bases between them. CDR3 bases: TGTGCCAGCAGCTCTTACACGGGGCAGCCCCAGCATTTT. Protein sequence: CASSSYTGQPQHF.

The chain uses TRBV10-3 and TRBJ2-1; 8 bases fit TRBD2. The CDR3 sequence is 16 residues long. The junction had 13 bases not matched to a gene; V was cut back by 2 bases and J by 10 bases. Germline assignment: CDR1 ENHRY and CDR2 SYGVKD. For the CDR3, the DNA is TGTGCCATCAGTGAGAGCTCTACTAGCGGTAGTCGGGAGCAGTTCTTC. Residues: CAISESSTSGSREQFF.

The genes are TRBV19 and TRBJ2-5, with 13 bases that match TRBD2. CDR3 length: 16 residues. After removal of 6 bases from V and 2 bases from J, the junction contained 6 bases not matched to a gene. Germline V gene sequence: CDR1 LNHDA, CDR2 SQIVND (reference sequence). The CDR3 protein is CASSYQGLAGQETQYF. The CDR3 DNA is TGTGCCAGTAGCTATCAGGGACTAGCGGGACAAGAGACCCAGTACTTC.

The CDR3 reads CASSLEGTGSNYGYTF. CDR3 bases: TGTGCCAGCAGCTTAGAAGGGACAGGGTCTAACTATGGCTACACCTTC. This chain joins TRBV7-6 and TRBJ1-2; 9 bases match TRBD1. Per germline, CDR1 SGHVS and CDR2 FNYEAQ. The CDR3 extends over 16 amino acids. V shed 1 base and J 0 bases; nucleotides not matched to a gene: 3.

J is TRBJ2-2 and V is TRBV6-6; no reliable D call. V dropped 7 bases and J dropped 8 bases, with 11 bases sitting between them. This CDR3 comprises 12 residues. Germline CDR1 is MNHNY and CDR2 is SVGAGI (reference sequence). This chain's CDR3 is CASTSIAGELFF. The CDR3 nucleotides are TGTGCCAGCACCTCTATTGCGGGGGAGCTGTTTTTT.

V is TRBV15 and J is TRBJ2-1; the D gene is possibly TRBD2 (5 bases). CDR3 size: 17 residues. Germline assignment: CDR1 LNHNV and CDR2 YYDKDF (reference sequence). The V end lost 3 bases, the J end lost 6 bases, and 21 bases lay between the germline ends. CDR3 DNA sequence: TGTGCCACCAGCAGGGGAAAACTAGTACTTGGGGTCAATGAGCAGTTCTTC. Translating gives CATSRGKLVLGVNEQFF.

This clone has a single count. The genes are TRBV4-2 and TRBJ2-2; possibly TRBD1 for D (6 bases). Germline V gene lookup returns CDR1 LGHNA and CDR2 YNFKEQ. The CDR3 has 12 residues. V was trimmed by 6 bases and J by 7 bases, leaving 9 bases between them. CDR3 sequence: CASSLDSGELFF. In nucleotides, the CDR3 is TGTGCCAGCAGTCTGGACAGCGGGGAGCTGTTTTTT.

To note about this clone: This CDR3 is also generated by other DNA sequences in the sample. The chain employs TRBV7-9 and TRBJ1-1, with 8 bases identical to TRBD1. Per the germline V gene, CDR1 is SEHNR and CDR2 is FQNEAQ (reference sequence). The length of the CDR3 is 15 residues. With V trimmed by 4 bases and J by 1 base, 5 bases remained unmatched. This CDR3 reads CASSSGQGQNTEAFF. The DNA for the CDR3 is TGTGCCAGCAGCTCCGGACAGGGCCAGAACACTGAAGCTTTCTTT.

The V call is TRBV21-1, the J call TRBJ2-7; the D call of TRBD1 is as the table states it, not checked on the DNA. TRBV21-1 is flagged as a pseudogene. The CDR3 is made up of 16 amino acids. Here the CDR3 reads CASSLKGSREPYEQYF. The CDR3 bases are TGTGCCAGCAGCTTAAAAGGCTCCAGGGAACCCTACGAGCAGTACTTC.

V and J are TRBV5-4 and TRBJ1-1, with 8 bases matching TRBD1. Trimming took 4 bases from V and 1 from J; bases not matched to a gene: 3. The V gene's germline CDR1 is SGHNT and CDR2 YYREEE (reference sequence). The CDR3 loop spans 14 amino acids. Written as DNA, the CDR3 is TGTGCCAGCAGCACGGACAGGGCGAACACTGAAGCTTTCTTT. It is translated as CASSTDRANTEAFF.

The V call is TRBV7-6, the J call TRBJ2-1; the match to TRBD2 covers 13 bases. The germline gives CDR1 SGHVS, CDR2 FNYEAQ. The CDR3 covers 15 residues. The junction had 6 bases not matched to a gene; V was cut back by 6 bases and J by 7 bases. CDR3 amino acids: CASRRTSGSSNEQFF. CDR3 DNA: TGTGCCAGCAGAAGGACTAGCGGGAGTTCGAATGAGCAGTTCTTC.

The sample holds many counts of this clone. The chain combines TRBV27 with TRBJ2-7; 7 nucleotides align to TRBD1. V lost 4 bases, J lost 2 bases, and 11 bases stayed unmatched. CDR1 and CDR2 (germline): MNHEY, SMNVEV (reference sequence). This CDR3 comprises 16 residues. The CDR3 bases are TGTGCCAGCAGTTCGCCAACGCCAGGACAGGCCTACGAGCAGTACTTC. Translating gives CASSSPTPGQAYEQYF.

V usage is TRBV3-1 (or the pseudogene TRBV3-2) and J usage is TRBJ2-3, with 14 bases lining up with TRBD2. Germline CDR1 is LGHDT and CDR2 is YNNKEL (reference sequence). This CDR3 contains 17 residues. J was trimmed by 6 bases and V by 4 bases; bases with no gene match: 9. CDR3 DNA: TGTGCCAGCAGCCGGCCACCGGGACTAGCGGGAGCCGATACGCAGTATTTT. As protein: CASSRPPGLAGADTQYF.

This rearrangement joins TRBV29-1 to TRBJ1-6; D unclear. The V end lost 5 bases, the J end lost 0 bases, and 11 bases lay between the germline ends. Germline lookup yields CDR1 SQVTM and CDR2 ANQGSEA. The CDR3 consists of 15 residues. The CDR3 sequence is CSVILSSSYNSPLHF. CDR3 sequence (DNA): TGCAGCGTTATTTTGTCGAGCTCCTATAATTCACCCCTCCACTTT. The variable domain in full, with the rest retrieved from reference TRBV29-1 and TRBJ1-6, is SAVISQKPSRDICQRGTSLTIQCQVDSQVTMMFWYRQQPGQSLTLIATANQGSEATYESGFVIDKFPISRPNLTFSTLTVSNMSPEDSSIYLCSVILSSSYNSPLHFGNGTRLTVT.

V is TRBV7-8 and J is TRBJ2-1; 7 bases are shared with TRBD2. Germline CDR1 SGHVS, CDR2 FQNEAQ. V lost 5 bases to trimming and J lost 7 bases; unmatched junction nucleotides: 11. The length of the CDR3 is 15 residues. CDR3 sequence: CASSPAAGERNEQFF. CDR3 coding DNA: TGTGCCAGCAGCCCTGCGGCGGGAGAACGGAATGAGCAGTTCTTC.

The chain joins TRBV15 to TRBJ2-5; TRBD1 matches 8 bases. CDR3 length: 15 amino acids. Germline-derived CDR1 and CDR2 are LNHNV and YYDKDF (reference sequence). The V gene end was trimmed by 7 bases and the J gene end by 4 bases; junction bases not matched to a gene: 11. The CDR3: CATTGQGSLRETQYF. For the CDR3, the DNA is TGTGCCACCACTGGACAGGGCTCTTTAAGAGAGACCCAGTACTTC.

The rearrangement links TRBV15 to TRBJ1-4; 9 bases align to TRBD1. Germline CDR1 is LNHNV and CDR2 is YYDKDF (reference sequence). The CDR3 is made up of 15 amino acids. V shed 2 bases, J shed 8 bases, and the junction held 6 bases outside the gene matches. Written as DNA, the CDR3 is TGTGCCACCAGCAGACTGGACAGGGGTGGCGAAAAACTGTTTTTT. It specifies CATSRLDRGGEKLFF.